These T cell receptor beta chains were read from a single sample in a study of cytomegalovirus exposure and HLA in healthy donors. Profiled with immunoSEQ multiplex PCR; TCRdb holds only in-frame clones, not every one. The sample holds over 150,000 clones, roughly 84% seen once. Sequencing input: PBMCs. The receptor set was obtained from a boy under 10 years old in good health and CMV-seronegative. Both conserved end residues are part of each CDR3. The D gene is left open where the match is weak. Some rows have no size entry. The others give once, few or many, or a class for an expanded clone.

D gene	J gene	V gene	clone size	CDR3 protein	CDR3 DNA
.	TRBJ2-7	TRBV18	.	CASSPETISSYEQYF	TGTGCCAGCTCACCAGAGACAATTAGCTCCTACGAGCAGTACTTC
TRBD2	TRBJ2-1	TRBV5-1	.	CASSWRTGTSGRASYNEQFF	TGCGCCAGCAGCTGGCGAACTGGGACTAGCGGGAGGGCCTCCTACAATGAGCAGTTCTTC
TRBD2	TRBJ2-3	TRBV5-1	.	CASSPGLAGVTDTQYF	TGCGCCAGCAGCCCCGGACTAGCGGGAGTTACAGATACGCAGTATTTT
TRBD2	TRBJ2-3	TRBV28	.	CASSKLLSRAGVDTQYF	TGTGCCAGCAGTAAACTCCTCTCTAGAGCGGGAGTGGATACGCAGTATTTT
TRBD2	TRBJ2-7	TRBV5-6	.	CASSRPTSGKAYEQYF	TGTGCCAGCAGCAGACCGACTAGCGGGAAAGCCTACGAGCAGTACTTC
.	TRBJ2-2	TRBV27	.	CASGTLPGELFF	TGTGCCAGCGGGACACTTCCCGGGGAGCTGTTTTTT
.	TRBJ1-5	TRBV21-1	.	CASSKYNAVNF	TGTGCCAGCAGCAAATACAACGCGGTGAATTTT
TRBD1	TRBJ1-2	TRBV6-1	.	CASSSDRGYGYTF	TGTGCCAGCAGTTCGGACAGGGGCTATGGCTACACCTTC
TRBD2	TRBJ2-3	TRBV5-1	.	CASSLREGTDTQYF	TGCGCCAGCAGCTTGAGGGAGGGGACAGATACGCAGTATTTT
.	TRBJ1-1	TRBV15	.	CATSRDGGGQPFF	TGTGCCACCAGCAGAGATGGGGGGGGACAACCTTTCTTT
TRBD2	TRBJ2-2	TRBV9	.	CASSTAGATGELFF	TGTGCCAGCAGCACAGCGGGAGCCACCGGGGAGCTGTTTTTT
TRBD2	TRBJ2-1	TRBV28	.	CASSVREYGVGEQFF	TGTGCCAGCAGTGTGCGGGAGTATGGTGTCGGTGAGCAGTTCTTC
TRBD2	TRBJ2-5	TRBV5-4	.	CASSFGTSGRKTQYF	TGTGCCAGCAGCTTTGGCACTAGCGGGAGAAAGACCCAGTACTTC
.	TRBJ2-1	TRBV29-1	.	CSVEVPGRGDEQFF	TGCAGCGTTGAAGTGCCAGGGAGGGGGGATGAGCAGTTCTTC
TRBD1	TRBJ2-3	TRBV7-9	.	CASSAPRDRVTDTQYF	TGTGCCAGCAGCGCACCCCGGGACAGGGTCACAGATACGCAGTATTTT
TRBD2	TRBJ2-7	TRBV4-1	.	CASSQGPGLAGAYEQYF	TGCGCCAGCAGCCAGGGACCGGGACTAGCGGGAGCTTACGAGCAGTACTTC
TRBD2	TRBJ2-7	TRBV28	.	CASSSLLAGGAGEQYF	TGTGCCAGCAGTTCTCTCTTAGCGGGAGGAGCTGGCGAGCAGTACTTC
TRBD1	TRBJ1-1	TRBV10-3	few	CAISDRVSTEAFF	TGTGCCATCAGCGACAGGGTTTCCACTGAAGCTTTCTTT
.	TRBJ1-5	TRBV15	few	CATSRERGQPQHF	TGTGCCACCAGCAGAGAAAGGGGCCAGCCCCAGCATTTT
TRBD2	TRBJ2-7	TRBV10-3	.	CAISESLLAGEVIPYEQYF	TGTGCCATCAGTGAGTCCCTACTAGCGGGAGAAGTTATCCCCTACGAGCAGTACTTC
TRBD2	TRBJ2-7	TRBV7-9	.	CASSPRGAYEQYF	TGTGCCAGCAGCCCGCGGGGGGCCTACGAGCAGTACTTC
TRBD2	TRBJ2-1	TRBV7-7	.	CASSTSGSSYNEQFF	TGTGCTAGCAGCACTAGCGGGAGCTCCTACAATGAGCAGTTCTTC
TRBD1	TRBJ1-1	TRBV5-1	.	CASSGAGTGVSWTEAFF	TGCGCCAGCAGCGGTGCCGGGACAGGGGTCTCCTGGACTGAAGCTTTCTTT
TRBD1	TRBJ2-7	TRBV18	once	CASSDGQGYEQYF	TGTGCCAGCTCCGACGGACAGGGCTACGAGCAGTACTTC
.	TRBJ2-1	TRBV7-2	once	CASSLRSLYNEQFF	TGTGCCAGCAGCTTACGGTCGCTTTACAATGAGCAGTTCTTC
TRBD2	TRBJ2-7	TRBV27	.	CASSWAGGSYEQYF	TGTGCCAGCAGTTGGGCGGGGGGCTCCTACGAGCAGTACTTC
.	TRBJ2-1	TRBV7-6	.	CASSLAGRYNEQFF	TGTGCCAGCAGCTTAGCCGGGAGATACAATGAGCAGTTCTTC
.	TRBJ2-1	TRBV6-5	few	CASSYNRGSGNEQFF	TGTGCCAGCAGTTACAATCGGGGGTCAGGCAATGAGCAGTTCTTC
TRBD2	TRBJ2-2	TRBV27	.	CASSLGSSGTGELFF	TGTGCCAGCAGTCTCGGGAGTAGCGGGACCGGGGAGCTGTTTTTT
.	TRBJ1-2	TRBV10-3	once	CAINGGQGGYTF	TGTGCCATCAACGGGGGGCAGGGTGGCTACACCTTC
TRBD1	TRBJ1-2	TRBV5-1	.	CASSPDRAGGYTF	TGCGCCAGCAGCCCTGACAGGGCGGGTGGCTACACCTTC
TRBD1	TRBJ2-7	TRBV7-3	.	CASRILGTGTYEQYF	TGTGCCAGCAGGATACTCGGGACAGGGACCTACGAGCAGTACTTC
TRBD2	TRBJ2-5	TRBV2	.	CASSELLAGGRGTQYF	TGTGCCAGCAGTGAACTCCTAGCGGGAGGGCGGGGGACCCAGTACTTC
.	TRBJ2-3	TRBV5-1	.	CASSFISSSSTDTQYF	TGCGCCAGCAGCTTCATATCTAGCTCTAGCACAGATACGCAGTATTTT
TRBD1	TRBJ1-1	TRBV30	.	CAWSVTRGHTEAFF	TGTGCCTGGAGTGTAACCAGGGGGCACACTGAAGCTTTCTTT
TRBD1	TRBJ1-4	TRBV5-4	.	CASSEKQGAGEKLFF	TGTGCCAGCAGCGAAAAACAGGGGGCGGGCGAAAAACTGTTTTTT
.	TRBJ1-1	TRBV13	.	CASSLEIGGVNTEAFF	TGTGCCAGCAGCTTAGAAATCGGGGGTGTGAACACTGAAGCTTTCTTT
TRBD2	TRBJ2-2	TRBV29-1	.	CSVGSGRGTGELFF	TGCAGCGTGGGTAGCGGGAGGGGTACCGGGGAGCTGTTTTTT
TRBD2	TRBJ2-7	TRBV2	.	CASSVTSGRSYEQYF	TGTGCCAGCAGCGTAACTAGCGGACGCTCCTACGAGCAGTACTTC